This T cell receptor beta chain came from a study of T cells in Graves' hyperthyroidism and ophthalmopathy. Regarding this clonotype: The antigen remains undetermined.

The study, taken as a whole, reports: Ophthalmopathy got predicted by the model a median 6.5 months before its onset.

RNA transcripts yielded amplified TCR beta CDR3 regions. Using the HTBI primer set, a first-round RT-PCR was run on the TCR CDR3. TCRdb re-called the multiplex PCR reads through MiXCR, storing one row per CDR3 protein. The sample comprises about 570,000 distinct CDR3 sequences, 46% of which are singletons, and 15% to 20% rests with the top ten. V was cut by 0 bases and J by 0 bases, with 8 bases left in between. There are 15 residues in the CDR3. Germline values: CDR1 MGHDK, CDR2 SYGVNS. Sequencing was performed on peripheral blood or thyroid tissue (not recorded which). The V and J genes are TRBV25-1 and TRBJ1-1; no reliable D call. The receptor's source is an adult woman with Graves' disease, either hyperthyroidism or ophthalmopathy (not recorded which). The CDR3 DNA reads TGTGCCAGCAGTGAATACGGCGGGATGAACACTGAAGCTTTCTTT. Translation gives CASSEYGGMNTEAFF.